The 27 T cell receptor beta chains reported below all come from one sample, sequenced in a study of T cell responses to AZD1222 COVID-19 vaccine. Method: immunoSEQ multiplex PCR; TCRdb's copy keeps in-frame clones and lacks some. The data contain some 180,000 clones, about 92% of them seen just once; the ten biggest clones take up around 9.3%. This specimen was peripheral blood, taken on day 0 of AZD1222 vaccination. The receptors here all came from an adult in good health.

The V gene is TRBV12-3 or TRBV12-4, the J gene TRBJ1-1; D is unclear. CDR3 size: 13 residues. V dropped 6 bases and J dropped 0 bases, with 8 bases sitting between them. The CDR3, as DNA: TGTGCCAGCAGCGTCGGGGTGAACACTGAAGCTTTCTTT. It is translated as CASSVGVNTEAFF.

This chain uses TRBV18 with TRBJ2-1, with 8 bases matching TRBD2. V lost 2 bases, J lost 8 bases, and 8 bases stayed unmatched. Germline V lookup: CDR1 KGHSH, CDR2 LQKENI. The CDR3 runs to 15 residues. The CDR3 here is CASSPVRGGMDEQFF. The CDR3 DNA is TGTGCCAGCTCACCAGTACGGGGGGGCATGGATGAGCAGTTCTTC.

This chain connects TRBV18 to TRBJ1-2, with D uncertain. The germline CDR1 and CDR2 sequences are KGHSH and LQKENI. V shed 0 bases and J shed 5 bases, with 13 bases lying between them. The CDR3 spans 15 residues. DNA for the CDR3: TGTGCCAGCTCACCACCGCTGGGCGTTTATTATGGCTACACCTTC. Translation: CASSPPLGVYYGYTF.

The J gene is TRBJ2-1, the V gene TRBV9; D is unclear. V lost 4 bases to trimming and J lost 10 bases, with 12 bases between them. CDR1 SGDLS and CDR2 YYNGEE come from the germline V gene. CDR3 length: 12 residues. The CDR3: CASSFPSEEQFF. CDR3 DNA sequence: TGTGCCAGCAGCTTTCCTTCTGAGGAGCAGTTCTTC.

The chain combines TRBV10-3 with TRBJ1-4; no reliable D call. The CDR3 consists of 15 residues. Germline CDR1 ENHRY, CDR2 SYGVKD. V was shortened by 0 bases and J by 4 bases, with 9 bases between the two germline ends. CDR3 sequence reads: CAISESKAGNEKLFF. In DNA form, the CDR3 reads TGTGCCATCAGTGAGTCGAAAGCCGGTAATGAAAAACTGTTTTTT.

As DNA, the CDR3 is TGTGCCAGTAGTATAAACAGTAACTATGGCTACACCTTC. It translates to CASSINSNYGYTF. The genes are TRBV19 and TRBJ1-2; D gene uncertain. The V and J ends lost 2 bases and 1 base respectively, with 5 bases between them. The length of the CDR3 is 13 residues. Germline CDR1 LNHDA, CDR2 SQIVND (reference sequence).

For this clone: The sample carries other DNA sequences with the same CDR3. V is TRBV6-5 and J is TRBJ2-3; D not resolved. The germline V gene has CDR1 MNHEY and CDR2 SVGAGI. This CDR3 is built from 15 residues. V lost 2 bases and J 0 bases, leaving 9 bases between the germline ends. The CDR3 bases are TGTGCCAGCAGTTACAACCGCGGAAGCACAGATACGCAGTATTTT. Protein: CASSYNRGSTDTQYF.

This chain connects TRBV3-1 (or the pseudogene TRBV3-2) to TRBJ1-6, with 7 nucleotides matching TRBD1. CDR1 and CDR2 (germline): LGHDT, YNNKEL (reference sequence). After removal of 5 bases from V and 7 bases from J, the junction contained 8 bases not matched to a gene. The CDR3 contains 15 residues. DNA for the CDR3: TGTGCCAGCAGCTCAGGACAGGCATTGAATTCACCCCTCCACTTT. It encodes CASSSGQALNSPLHF.

The chain recombines TRBV13 with TRBJ2-3; 10 positions match TRBD2. CDR1 and CDR2 from the germline V gene are PRHDT and FYEKMQ (reference sequence). V was clipped by 5 bases and J by 2 bases; unmatched bases: 7. The CDR3 consists of 16 residues. The CDR3 sequence: CASSHRLAGNTDTQYF. The CDR3 DNA sequence: TGTGCCAGCAGCCACCGACTAGCGGGCAACACAGATACGCAGTATTTT.

The chain joins TRBV6-2 or TRBV6-3 to TRBJ2-7; 7 nucleotides align to TRBD1. The V segment lost 5 bases and the J segment 2 bases; nucleotides outside the gene matches: 3. CDR1 is MNHEY and CDR2 is SVGEGT in the germline V gene. CDR3 length: 13 residues. The CDR3 reads CASSGDSTYEQYF. The CDR3 nucleotides are TGTGCCAGCAGTGGGGACAGCACCTACGAGCAGTACTTC.

This chain links TRBV5-1 with TRBJ1-4, with unresolved D. CDR1 is SGHRS, CDR2 YFSETQ, per germline. CDR3 length equals 15 residues. V was pared by 2 bases and J by 0 bases, with 8 bases between. The CDR3 sequence is CASSLDITTNEKLFF. The CDR3 DNA follows: TGCGCCAGCAGCTTAGACATCACAACTAATGAAAAACTGTTTTTT.

V gene TRBV7-8 combines with J gene TRBJ2-1, with TRBD2 as a possible D gene (5 bases). CDR1 is SGHVS and CDR2 is FQNEAQ in the germline V gene. V shed 8 bases and J shed 8 bases, with 16 bases lying between them. This CDR3 has 13 residues. The CDR3 DNA sequence: TGTGCCAGCGTAGCCGGAGGTACCTATGAGCAGTTCTTC. It codes for CASVAGGTYEQFF.

This clone was seen once. The V and J genes are TRBV7-9 and TRBJ2-3; 9 bases agree with TRBD2. The J segment lost 1 base and the V segment lost 5 bases, leaving 7 bases of the junction unmatched. The length of the CDR3 is 16 residues. The germline gives CDR1 SEHNR, CDR2 FQNEAQ (reference sequence). For the CDR3, the DNA is TGTGCCAGCAGCCTCGCCCCTAGCGGGGGCACAGATACGCAGTATTTT. Translating gives CASSLAPSGGTDTQYF.

The chain links TRBV14 to TRBJ2-3, with 9 bases that match TRBD2. Losses at the gene ends were 4 bases for V and 5 bases for J; bases not matched to a gene: 16. This CDR3 has 18 residues. Germline CDR1 reads SGHDN; CDR2 reads FVKESK. The DNA of the CDR3 is TGTGCCAGCAGCCGACCGTGGGTGGCGGGGGGGCGGGAAGATACGCAGTATTTT. Protein product: CASSRPWVAGGREDTQYF.

V gene TRBV2 combines with J gene TRBJ1-3; D gene ambiguous. V was cut by 6 bases and J by 0 bases, with 18 bases left in between. CDR1 SNHLY and CDR2 FYNNEI come from the germline V gene. The CDR3 contains 17 residues. The CDR3 DNA sequence: TGTGCCAGCAGAGAAAAATACCTCTGGAGCTCTGGAAACACCATATATTTT. Protein product: CASREKYLWSSGNTIYF.

The chain carries TRBV4-2 and TRBJ1-6; a weak D match, TRBD1 (6 bases). The CDR3 spans 16 residues. The ends were cut back, 1 base at V and 6 bases at J, with 13 bases in the middle. CDR1 and CDR2 from the germline V gene are LGHNA and YNFKEQ. CDR3 amino acids: CASSQGSDRSNSPLHF. CDR3 DNA: TGTGCCAGCAGCCAAGGTTCTGACAGGAGTAATTCACCCCTCCACTTT.

This chain connects TRBV20-1 to TRBJ2-4; 10 bases line up with TRBD1. CDR3 length: 13 amino acids. Germline CDR1 is DFQATT and CDR2 is SNEGSKA (reference sequence). Unmatched junction bases numbered 4, after V lost 3 bases and J lost 8 bases. The CDR3: CSASGTGEYIQYF. The CDR3 nucleotides read TGCAGTGCTAGTGGGACAGGGGAATACATTCAGTACTTC.

The rearrangement uses TRBV5-1 and TRBJ2-2, with a possible D match to TRBD1 (5 bases). The germline V gene has CDR1 SGHRS and CDR2 YFSETQ. The ends were cut back, 2 bases at V and 5 bases at J, with 7 bases in the middle. This CDR3 spans 13 amino acids. CDR3 sequence reads: CASSFQGTGELFF. The CDR3 DNA reads as TGCGCCAGCAGCTTTCAGGGAACCGGGGAGCTGTTTTTT.

The chain joins TRBV19 to TRBJ1-2; 10 bases match TRBD1. The V segment lost 5 bases and the J segment 4 bases; nucleotides outside the gene matches: 7. Germline V gene sequence: CDR1 LNHDA, CDR2 SQIVND (reference sequence). This CDR3 has 15 residues. The CDR3 region is CASSYDRGLFYGYTF. The CDR3 nucleotides are TGTGCCAGTAGTTACGACAGGGGGCTGTTCTATGGCTACACCTTC. The whole variable domain, filled in from reference TRBV19 and TRBJ1-2, reads DGGITQSPKYLFRKEGQNVTLSCEQNLNHDAMYWYRQDPGQGLRLIYYSQIVNDFQKGDIAEGYSVSREKKESFPLTVTSAQKNPTAFYLCASSYDRGLFYGYTFGSGTRLTVV.

The chain has TRBV25-1 and TRBJ1-2, with 11 nucleotides matching TRBD1. The CDR3 has 13 residues. Germline CDR1 reads MGHDK; CDR2 reads SYGVNS. V lost 8 bases to trimming and J lost 4 bases; unmatched junction nucleotides: 3. CDR3 protein: CASGGQGGYGYTF. Here the CDR3 DNA reads TGTGCCAGCGGGGGACAGGGGGGCTATGGCTACACCTTC.

The chain has TRBV4-1 and TRBJ1-2, with no clear D. The CDR3 extends over 15 amino acids. Germline CDR1 reads MGHRA; CDR2 reads YSYEKL. V gave up 3 bases and J gave up 1 base, with 12 bases separating them. CDR3 loop: CASSHSAGDNYGYTF. In nucleotides, the CDR3 is TGCGCCAGCAGCCATTCCGCCGGCGATAACTATGGCTACACCTTC.

The CDR3 region has the DNA TGTGCCAGTAGTATCCGGGACAGGCCTAACTATGGCTACACCTTC. Protein product: CASSIRDRPNYGYTF. The gene calls are TRBV19 and TRBJ1-2; 8 bases agree with TRBD1. V shed 3 bases, J shed 0 bases, and the junction held 3 bases outside the gene matches. This CDR3 contains 15 residues. The germline gives CDR1 LNHDA, CDR2 SQIVND (reference sequence). Looking up the rest from reference TRBV19 and TRBJ1-2 gives the full variable domain: DGGITQSPKYLFRKEGQNVTLSCEQNLNHDAMYWYRQDPGQGLRLIYYSQIVNDFQKGDIAEGYSVSREKKESFPLTVTSAQKNPTAFYLCASSIRDRPNYGYTFGSGTRLTVV.

The chain links TRBV3-1 (or the pseudogene TRBV3-2) to TRBJ2-7, with 8 bases fitting TRBD1. The CDR3 loop spans 15 amino acids. CDR1 and CDR2 from the germline V gene are LGHDT and YNNKEL (reference sequence). The trim removed 4 bases at V and 0 bases at J, leaving 5 bases unmatched. CDR3 loop: CASSRGQGASYEQYF. The CDR3 DNA reads TGTGCCAGCAGCCGAGGACAGGGAGCCTCCTACGAGCAGTACTTC.

The CDR3 DNA reads TGTGCCAGCCGTAACACCAATTCACCCCTCCACTTT. This translates into CASRNTNSPLHF. This chain joins TRBV6-5 and TRBJ1-6, with D uncertain. The germline CDR1 and CDR2 sequences are MNHEY and SVGAGI. The CDR3 runs 12 residues. V gave up 8 bases and J gave up 7 bases, with 9 bases separating them.

This chain joins TRBV19 and TRBJ1-5; a weak D match, TRBD1 (5 bases). V lost 3 bases and J 6 bases, leaving 12 bases between the germline ends. CDR1 is LNHDA and CDR2 is SQIVND in the germline V gene (reference sequence). The CDR3 is 14 amino acids. The DNA for the CDR3 is TGTGCCAGTAGTATCCGGGGGGAAGGTCAGCCCCAGCATTTT. Translated, it gives CASSIRGEGQPQHF.

This chain connects TRBV27 to TRBJ2-1, with 10 nucleotides matching TRBD2. V lost 6 bases, J lost 5 bases, and 13 bases stayed unmatched. The V gene's germline CDR1 is MNHEY and CDR2 SMNVEV (reference sequence). The CDR3 extends over 17 amino acids. CDR3 nucleotides: TGTGCCAGCAGCCCCCTCACCAGGAGCGGGAGGGACAATGAGCAGTTCTTC. Translated: CASSPLTRSGRDNEQFF.

This sequence joins TRBV5-4 and TRBJ1-1; D remains ambiguous. The length of the CDR3 is 13 residues. V was trimmed by 0 bases and J by 8 bases, leaving 11 bases between them. Looked up from germline, CDR1 is SGHNT and CDR2 is YYREEE (reference sequence). The CDR3 region has the DNA TGTGCCAGCAGCTTGGCCTCGGGTCAGGAAGCTTTCTTT. It codes for CASSLASGQEAFF.